A selection of T cell receptor beta chains follows, all from one sample in a study of blood T cells in healthy people across ages. Using its own MiXCR run on the 5' RACE reads, TCRdb lists one record per CDR3 protein. The sample shows 1.5 million to 2 million distinct CDR3 sequences, roughly 49% of them seen only once. The sample was blood. These TCRs come from a woman aged 40 to 50 in good health. CDR3s include the opening cysteine and the closing phenylalanine or tryptophan. A D gene is named only where the DNA matches it firmly. Some rows have no size entry. The others give once, few or many, or a class for an expanded clone.

D gene: TRBD2; J gene: TRBJ2-3; clone size: NA; V gene: TRBV5-1; CDR3 protein: CASRAGGRQVTDTQYF; CDR3 DNA: TGCGCCAGCCGAGCGGGGGGGCGTCAAGTCACAGATACGCAGTATTTT
D gene: NA; J gene: TRBJ2-7; clone size: NA; V gene: TRBV3-1; CDR3 protein: CASSQDQEGDLEQYF; CDR3 DNA: TGTGCCAGCAGCCAAGACCAAGAAGGGGACCTCGAGCAGTACTTC
D gene: NA; J gene: TRBJ1-2; clone size: NA; V gene: TRBV29-1; CDR3 protein: CSVTFNYGYTF; CDR3 DNA: TGCAGCGTTACATTCAACTATGGCTACACCTTC
D gene: NA; J gene: TRBJ2-7; clone size: few; V gene: TRBV28; CDR3 protein: CASSLHTEISYEQYF; CDR3 DNA: TGTGCCAGCAGTTTACATACAGAAATTTCCTACGAGCAGTACTTC
D gene: NA; J gene: TRBJ1-2; clone size: NA; V gene: TRBV6-2/TRBV6-3; CDR3 protein: CASSRDGDGYTF; CDR3 DNA: TGTGCCAGCAGTCGGGACGGAGATGGCTACACCTTC
D gene: TRBD2; J gene: TRBJ2-1; clone size: NA; V gene: TRBV4-1; CDR3 protein: CASSQDWKTSGYNEQFF; CDR3 DNA: TGCGCCAGCAGCCAAGATTGGAAGACTAGCGGCTACAATGAGCAGTTCTTC
D gene: TRBD2; J gene: TRBJ2-7; clone size: NA; V gene: TRBV12-3/TRBV12-4; CDR3 protein: CASSFRGGGALEQYF; CDR3 DNA: TGTGCCAGCAGTTTTCGGGGCGGGGGGGCCCTTGAGCAGTACTTC
D gene: NA; J gene: TRBJ1-2; clone size: NA; V gene: TRBV5-1; CDR3 protein: CASRQATTNYGYTF; CDR3 DNA: TGCGCCAGCAGGCAGGCTACGACTAACTATGGCTACACCTTC
D gene: NA; J gene: TRBJ2-5; clone size: NA; V gene: TRBV6-2/TRBV6-3; CDR3 protein: CASSYFGADVEQYF; CDR3 DNA: TGTGCCAGCAGTTACTTCGGGGCTGATGTTGAGCAGTACTTC
D gene: TRBD1; J gene: TRBJ2-7; clone size: NA; V gene: TRBV2; CDR3 protein: CASTSGTGGDEQYF; CDR3 DNA: TGTGCCAGCACATCCGGGACAGGGGGCGACGAGCAGTACTTC
D gene: TRBD1; J gene: TRBJ1-1; clone size: NA; V gene: TRBV27; CDR3 protein: CASSPPRQGRAFF; CDR3 DNA: TGTGCCAGCAGTCCCCCCCGACAGGGTAGGGCTTTCTTT
D gene: NA; J gene: TRBJ2-5; clone size: NA; V gene: TRBV28; CDR3 protein: CASSFVSPGTQYF; CDR3 DNA: TGTGCCAGCAGTTTCGTCAGCCCAGGGACCCAGTACTTC
D gene: NA; J gene: TRBJ2-3; clone size: NA; V gene: TRBV12-3/TRBV12-4; CDR3 protein: CASRTPNTDTQYF; CDR3 DNA: TGTGCCAGCAGGACGCCGAACACAGATACGCAGTATTTT
D gene: NA; J gene: TRBJ2-2; clone size: NA; V gene: TRBV6-6; CDR3 protein: CASSYDVTNTGELFF; CDR3 DNA: TGTGCCAGCAGTTACGACGTTACGAACACCGGGGAGCTGTTTTTT
D gene: NA; J gene: TRBJ1-2; clone size: NA; V gene: TRBV6-2/TRBV6-3; CDR3 protein: CASRGSANYDYTF; CDR3 DNA: TGTGCCAGCCGGGGCAGCGCTAACTATGACTACACCTTC
D gene: TRBD1; J gene: TRBJ2-5; clone size: NA; V gene: TRBV5-6; CDR3 protein: CASSRGEQGVGKRYF; CDR3 DNA: TGTGCCAGTAGCAGGGGGGAACAGGGGGTAGGAAAGCGGTACTTC
D gene: NA; J gene: TRBJ1-2; clone size: few; V gene: TRBV7-2; CDR3 protein: CASSSQWGEWGYTF; CDR3 DNA: TGTGCCAGCAGCTCCCAGTGGGGGGAGTGGGGCTACACCTTC
D gene: TRBD2; J gene: TRBJ2-1; clone size: NA; V gene: TRBV12-3/TRBV12-4; CDR3 protein: CASKKGGLAGGRQFF; CDR3 DNA: TGTGCCAGCAAAAAAGGGGGCCTAGCGGGGGGAAGGCAGTTCTTC
D gene: TRBD1; J gene: TRBJ2-5; clone size: NA; V gene: TRBV4-2; CDR3 protein: CASSQDPQGMTQYF; CDR3 DNA: TGTGCCAGCAGCCAAGATCCACAGGGGATGACCCAGTACTTC
D gene: NA; J gene: TRBJ2-1; clone size: few; V gene: TRBV6-5; CDR3 protein: CASSYLKGTNSYNEQFF; CDR3 DNA: TGTGCCAGCAGTTACTTAAAAGGGACAAACTCCTACAATGAGCAGTTCTTC
D gene: TRBD2; J gene: TRBJ2-3; clone size: NA; V gene: TRBV7-2; CDR3 protein: CASSLAPGRGGDTQYF; CDR3 DNA: TGTGCCAGCAGCTTAGCCCCCGGGCGGGGGGGGGATACGCAGTATTTT
D gene: TRBD1; J gene: TRBJ1-4; clone size: NA; V gene: TRBV6-1; CDR3 protein: CASSNRGPNEKLFF; CDR3 DNA: TGTGCCAGCAGCAACAGGGGGCCTAATGAAAAACTGTTTTTT
D gene: NA; J gene: TRBJ2-4; clone size: NA; V gene: TRBV20-1; CDR3 protein: CSARVPGGVNEQYF; CDR3 DNA: TGCAGTGCTAGAGTCCCCGGGGGTGTCAATGAGCAGTACTTC
D gene: NA; J gene: TRBJ1-1; clone size: NA; V gene: TRBV7-9; CDR3 protein: CASSFSVNEAFF; CDR3 DNA: TGTGCCAGCAGCTTTTCAGTGAATGAAGCTTTCTTT
D gene: TRBD1; J gene: TRBJ2-5; clone size: NA; V gene: TRBV6-5; CDR3 protein: CASSDLGQPQETQYF; CDR3 DNA: TGTGCCAGCAGTGACCTGGGACAGCCACAAGAGACCCAGTACTTC
D gene: TRBD2; J gene: TRBJ2-7; clone size: few; V gene: TRBV6-5; CDR3 protein: CASSYPSKRGGYEQYF; CDR3 DNA: TGTGCCAGCAGTTACCCATCCAAGCGGGGGGGATACGAGCAGTACTTC
D gene: NA; J gene: TRBJ2-5; clone size: NA; V gene: TRBV7-8; CDR3 protein: CASTPSRETQYF; CDR3 DNA: TGTGCCAGCACCCCGAGCCGAGAGACCCAGTACTTC
D gene: TRBD2; J gene: TRBJ2-2; clone size: NA; V gene: TRBV20-1; CDR3 protein: CSARVGLAGGTRAGELFF; CDR3 DNA: TGCAGTGCTAGAGTTGGGCTAGCGGGGGGCACAAGGGCCGGGGAGCTGTTTTTT
D gene: TRBD2; J gene: TRBJ2-2; clone size: NA; V gene: TRBV7-3; CDR3 protein: CASSLGSGDTGELFF; CDR3 DNA: TGTGCCAGCAGCTTAGGCAGCGGGGACACCGGGGAGCTGTTTTTT
D gene: NA; J gene: TRBJ2-3; clone size: NA; V gene: TRBV27; CDR3 protein: CASSFDIFTDTQYF; CDR3 DNA: TGTGCCAGCAGTTTCGATATCTTCACAGATACGCAGTATTTT
D gene: TRBD1; J gene: TRBJ2-6; clone size: NA; V gene: TRBV7-2; CDR3 protein: CASNGQVRSGANVLTF; CDR3 DNA: TGTGCCAGCAACGGACAGGTGCGCTCTGGGGCCAACGTCCTGACTTTC
D gene: NA; J gene: TRBJ1-6; clone size: NA; V gene: TRBV7-9; CDR3 protein: CASSTGGGNSPLHF; CDR3 DNA: TGTGCCAGCAGCACCGGAGGGGGGAATTCACCCCTCCACTTT
D gene: NA; J gene: TRBJ2-3; clone size: NA; V gene: TRBV29-1; CDR3 protein: CSVGRPHGPTDTQYF; CDR3 DNA: TGCAGCGTTGGCAGGCCCCACGGCCCCACAGATACGCAGTATTTT
D gene: NA; J gene: TRBJ2-3; clone size: few; V gene: TRBV28; CDR3 protein: CASSSGIYTQYF; CDR3 DNA: TGTGCCAGCAGTTCGGGGATATATACGCAGTATTTT
D gene: TRBD1; J gene: TRBJ1-4; clone size: NA; V gene: TRBV28; CDR3 protein: CASSSGGPREKLFF; CDR3 DNA: TGTGCCAGCAGTTCAGGGGGCCCGAGGGAAAAACTGTTTTTT
D gene: TRBD2; J gene: TRBJ2-1; clone size: NA; V gene: TRBV11-3; CDR3 protein: CASSFRTSGVGEQFF; CDR3 DNA: TGTGCCAGCAGCTTCCGGACTAGCGGGGTTGGTGAGCAGTTCTTC
D gene: NA; J gene: TRBJ2-7; clone size: NA; V gene: TRBV28; CDR3 protein: CASRIGDLLYEQYF; CDR3 DNA: TGTGCCAGCAGAATAGGAGATCTCCTCTACGAGCAGTACTTC
D gene: NA; J gene: TRBJ2-3; clone size: once; V gene: TRBV9; CDR3 protein: CASSVGWAHTDTQYF; CDR3 DNA: TGTGCCAGCAGCGTAGGTTGGGCCCACACAGATACGCAGTATTTT
D gene: NA; J gene: TRBJ2-1; clone size: NA; V gene: TRBV19; CDR3 protein: CASRGQWYNEQFF; CDR3 DNA: TGTGCCAGTAGAGGACAGTGGTACAATGAGCAGTTCTTC
D gene: TRBD2; J gene: TRBJ2-1; clone size: NA; V gene: TRBV20-1; CDR3 protein: CSANSARGGALFVNNEQFF; CDR3 DNA: TGCAGTGCCAATAGCGCGCGGGGGGGCGCCCTGTTCGTAAACAATGAGCAGTTCTTC
D gene: TRBD2; J gene: TRBJ2-5; clone size: few; V gene: TRBV4-2; CDR3 protein: CASSQEAPLATETQYF; CDR3 DNA: TGTGCCAGCAGCCAAGAGGCCCCACTAGCGACCGAGACCCAGTACTTC
D gene: TRBD2; J gene: TRBJ2-1; clone size: NA; V gene: TRBV4-2; CDR3 protein: CASSQDRLAGGDEQFF; CDR3 DNA: TGTGCCAGCAGCCAAGATAGGCTAGCGGGGGGGGATGAGCAGTTCTTC
D gene: TRBD1; J gene: TRBJ2-7; clone size: NA; V gene: TRBV4-3; CDR3 protein: CASSHSTGAGSYEQYF; CDR3 DNA: TGCGCCAGCAGCCACTCTACAGGGGCTGGGTCCTACGAGCAGTACTTC
D gene: NA; J gene: TRBJ2-7; clone size: NA; V gene: TRBV20-1; CDR3 protein: CSARGAQTYEQYF; CDR3 DNA: TGCAGTGCTAGAGGCGCCCAGACCTACGAGCAGTACTTC
D gene: NA; J gene: TRBJ2-3; clone size: NA; V gene: TRBV9; CDR3 protein: CASSVAGDTDTQYF; CDR3 DNA: TGTGCCAGCAGCGTAGCCGGAGACACAGATACGCAGTATTTT
D gene: NA; J gene: TRBJ1-2; clone size: few; V gene: TRBV6-5; CDR3 protein: CASTTGYHGYTF; CDR3 DNA: TGTGCCAGCACAACAGGGTATCATGGCTACACCTTC
D gene: NA; J gene: TRBJ2-5; clone size: few; V gene: TRBV7-9; CDR3 protein: CASTSKVDTGQYF; CDR3 DNA: TGTGCCAGCACCTCCAAGGTTGACACAGGGCAGTACTTC
D gene: NA; J gene: TRBJ2-3; clone size: few; V gene: TRBV9; CDR3 protein: CASSVMGYPTDTQYF; CDR3 DNA: TGTGCCAGCAGCGTAATGGGCTACCCCACAGATACGCAGTATTTT
D gene: TRBD1; J gene: TRBJ1-1; clone size: few; V gene: TRBV6-2/TRBV6-3; CDR3 protein: CASTALGQMNTEAFF; CDR3 DNA: TGTGCCAGCACCGCACTGGGACAGATGAACACTGAAGCTTTCTTT
D gene: NA; J gene: TRBJ1-4; clone size: NA; V gene: TRBV6-2/TRBV6-3; CDR3 protein: CASSLSLSSTNEKLFF; CDR3 DNA: TGTGCCAGCAGCTTGTCATTGAGTTCAACTAATGAAAAACTGTTTTTT
D gene: TRBD2; J gene: TRBJ2-3; clone size: few; V gene: TRBV20-1; CDR3 protein: CSAERLAGRTDTQYF; CDR3 DNA: TGCAGTGCTGAAAGACTAGCGGGTCGCACAGATACGCAGTATTTT
D gene: NA; J gene: TRBJ1-2; clone size: few; V gene: TRBV5-6; CDR3 protein: CASSLLNVNYGYTF; CDR3 DNA: TGTGCCAGCAGCTTGTTGAATGTGAACTATGGCTACACCTTC
D gene: NA; J gene: TRBJ2-7; clone size: few; V gene: TRBV18; CDR3 protein: CASSAQDFYEQYF; CDR3 DNA: TGTGCCAGCTCAGCCCAGGATTTCTACGAGCAGTACTTC